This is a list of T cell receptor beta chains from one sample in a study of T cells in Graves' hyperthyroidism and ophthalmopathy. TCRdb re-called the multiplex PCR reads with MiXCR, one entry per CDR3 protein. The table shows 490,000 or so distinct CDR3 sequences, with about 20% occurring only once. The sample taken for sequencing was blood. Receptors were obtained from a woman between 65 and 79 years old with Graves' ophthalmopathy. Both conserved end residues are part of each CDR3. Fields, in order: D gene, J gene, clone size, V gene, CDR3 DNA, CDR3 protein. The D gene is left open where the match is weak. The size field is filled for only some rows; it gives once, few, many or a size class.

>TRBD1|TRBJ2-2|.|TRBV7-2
TGTGCCAGCAGACAGGGACAGGGGGTTTCTGGGGAGCTGTTTTTT
CASRQGQGVSGELFF
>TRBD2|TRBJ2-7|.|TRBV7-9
TGTGCCACTACTAGCGGGAGCGTGCAGTACTTC
CATTSGSVQYF
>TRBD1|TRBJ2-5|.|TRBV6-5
TGTGCCAGCAGTTACCAGAGTAGGGGGCGCGACCAAGAGACCCAGTACTTC
CASSYQSRGRDQETQYF
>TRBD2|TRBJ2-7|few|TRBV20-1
TGCAGTGCTACAGGGACTAGCAGACCCTACGAGCAGTACTTC
CSATGTSRPYEQYF
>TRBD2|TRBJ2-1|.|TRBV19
TGTGCCAGTAGTACGCACCCGGGACTACCCTCCTACAATGAGCAGTTCTTC
CASSTHPGLPSYNEQFF
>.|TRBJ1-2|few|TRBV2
TGTGCCAGCAGTCGGACAGTTACTAACTATGGCTACACCTTC
CASSRTVTNYGYTF
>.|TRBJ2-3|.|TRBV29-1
TGCAGCGTTGAGGGTGCAAACACAGATACGCAGTATTTT
CSVEGANTDTQYF
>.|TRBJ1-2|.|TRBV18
TGTGCCAGCTCACTAAATGGACAACCGGGTGATGGCTACACCTTC
CASSLNGQPGDGYTF
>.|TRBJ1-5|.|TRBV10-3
TGTGCCATCAGAAGTAGGGATAGCAATCAGCCCCAGCATTTT
CAIRSRDSNQPQHF
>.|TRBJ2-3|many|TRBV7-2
TGTGCCAGCAGCTACCCCGCGTATTCCACAGATACGCAGTATTTT
CASSYPAYSTDTQYF
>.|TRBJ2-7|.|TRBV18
TGTGCCACCGTTGGAGCCTCCTACGAGCAGTACTTC
CATVGASYEQYF
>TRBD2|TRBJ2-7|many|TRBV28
TGTGCCAGCAGTAAGCCTAGCGGGAGAAACGAGCAGTACTTC
CASSKPSGRNEQYF
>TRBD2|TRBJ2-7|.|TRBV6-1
TGTGCCAGCACCCTCGGGTTAGCGGGAACCTACGAGCAGTACTTC
CASTLGLAGTYEQYF
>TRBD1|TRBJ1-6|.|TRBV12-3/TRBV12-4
TGTGCCAGCAGTTCCGACAGGGGGCTCAATTCACCCCTCCACTTT
CASSSDRGLNSPLHF
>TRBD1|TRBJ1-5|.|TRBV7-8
TGTGCCAGCAGCTTGTCCGGACGGACAGGGGGCTCTCAGCCCCAGCATTTT
CASSLSGRTGGSQPQHF
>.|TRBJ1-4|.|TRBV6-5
TGTGCCAGCAGTTACTCCAGGGGTATGGATGAAAAACTGTTTTTT
CASSYSRGMDEKLFF
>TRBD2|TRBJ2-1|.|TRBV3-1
TGTGCCAGCAGCCAAGAACTAGCGGCCGACAATGAGCAGTTCTTC
CASSQELAADNEQFF
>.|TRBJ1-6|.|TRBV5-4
TGTGCCAGCAGCGCCCAGGGTAACAATTCACCCCTCCACTTT
CASSAQGNNSPLHF